This is a list of T cell receptor beta chains from one sample in a study of pediatric ulcerative colitis. TCRdb's table, derived via immunoSEQ multiplex PCR, lists solely in-frame clones and lacks some. The sample contains 20,000 to 25,000 clones, approximately 74% of which appear only once. Sequencing was carried out using gut tissue. The receptors come from a boy under 18 with severe ulcerative colitis. CDR3s include the opening cysteine and the closing phenylalanine or tryptophan. The D gene is left open where the match is weak. Rows give clone size only sometimes, using once, few, many, or a class for an expanded clone.

v_gene	abundance	d_gene	j_gene	CDR3nt	CDR3aa
TRBV5-4	.	TRBD2	TRBJ2-7	TGTGCCAGCAGCTTGGTGGCGGGGGGGACCTACGAGCAGTACTTC	CASSLVAGGTYEQYF
TRBV7-2	.	.	TRBJ1-1	TGTGCCAGCAGCTTGAAGCGTGGAGCTTTCTTT	CASSLKRGAFF
TRBV6-1	.	.	TRBJ1-2	TGTGCCAGCAGTGAAGAGCCGGGCCCGAGGGGCTACACCTTC	CASSEEPGPRGYTF
TRBV18	.	.	TRBJ1-1	TGTGCCAGCTCACCTTCAGACTCCAGGGGAGCTTTCTTT	CASSPSDSRGAFF
TRBV27	.	.	TRBJ2-1	TGTGCCAGCCAGGGGTGGGGGGGAGACAATGAGCAGTTCTTC	CASQGWGGDNEQFF
TRBV6-5	.	TRBD2	TRBJ2-2	TGTGCCAGCGAGAGCGGGGGAAACACCGGGGAGCTGTTTTTT	CASESGGNTGELFF
TRBV30	.	.	TRBJ1-3	TGTGCCTGGAGTCAGGGACAAACCGGAAACACCATATATTTT	CAWSQGQTGNTIYF
TRBV15	.	.	TRBJ2-1	TGTGCCACCAGCAGAGGCGGGGCACCCTACAATGAGCAGTTCTTC	CATSRGGAPYNEQFF
TRBV9	few	.	TRBJ1-6	TGTGCCAGCAGCGGCCAAGGGGCCAATTCACCCCTCCACTTT	CASSGQGANSPLHF
TRBV7-9	.	TRBD1	TRBJ1-2	TGTGCCAGCAGCTCGCGCTCAGGGGGCAGGAGCTATGGCTACACCTTC	CASSSRSGGRSYGYTF
TRBV9	once	TRBD1	TRBJ2-2	TGTGCCAGCAGCGGACAGGGCACCGGGGAGCTGTTTTTT	CASSGQGTGELFF
TRBV4-1	.	TRBD1	TRBJ2-7	TGCGCCAGCAGCCAAGGGACAGGGGCGAACTACGAGCAGTACTTC	CASSQGTGANYEQYF
TRBV4-1	.	.	TRBJ1-1	TGCGCCAGCAGTCAGCAGTTCGGGGGCTGGACTGAAGCTTTCTTT	CASSQQFGGWTEAFF
TRBV11-1	.	.	TRBJ2-7	TGTGCCAGCAGCTTACACGGTAGCGCATCCTACGAGCAGTACTTC	CASSLHGSASYEQYF
TRBV7-8	.	.	TRBJ1-5	TGTGCCAGCAGCCACCTCATAACAGGGTCAGATCAGCCCCAGCATTTT	CASSHLITGSDQPQHF
TRBV5-1	.	TRBD1	TRBJ2-2	TGCGCCAGCAGCTTGGCCGGGACAGGGAACGGGGAGCTGTTTTTT	CASSLAGTGNGELFF
TRBV9	.	TRBD2	TRBJ2-5	TGTGCCAGCAGCGTAGAAGGGCGGGGGGGCAAGGAGACCCAGTACTTC	CASSVEGRGGKETQYF
TRBV15	.	TRBD1	TRBJ2-1	TGTGCCACCAGCAGATTAGGACAGGGGATCAATGAGCAGTTCTTC	CATSRLGQGINEQFF
TRBV9	few	.	TRBJ1-1	TGTGCCAGCAGCGTAGTGGAGGGCACTGAAGCTTTCTTT	CASSVVEGTEAFF
TRBV5-1	.	.	TRBJ2-5	TGCGCCAGCAGCTTGGTCCCTAGCACGGGGGAGACCCAGTACTTC	CASSLVPSTGETQYF
TRBV6-5	.	.	TRBJ1-5	TGTGCCAGCAGCTACGAGTACGGGCAGCCCCAGCATTTT	CASSYEYGQPQHF
TRBV19	.	.	TRBJ1-1	TGTGCCAGTCGAGATGGGACGAGGGCTGCTTTCTTT	CASRDGTRAAFF
TRBV9	.	.	TRBJ2-1	TGTGCCAGCAGCGCTACCAGCTCCTACAATGAGCAGTTCTTC	CASSATSSYNEQFF
TRBV15	.	.	TRBJ1-1	TGTGCCACCAGCAGTGGGGTTACTGAAGCTTTCTTT	CATSSGVTEAFF
TRBV12-5	.	TRBD1	TRBJ2-7	TGTGCTAGTGGTTTGGTGACCCGGGACAGTCCGTACTTC	CASGLVTRDSPYF
TRBV7-9	.	.	TRBJ2-7	TGTGCCAGCAGCCGGGACATGACCTCCGAGCAGTACTTC	CASSRDMTSEQYF
TRBV2	.	TRBD1	TRBJ1-1	TGTGCCAGGGAGGACGGGACAGCGAACACTGAAGCTTTCTTT	CAREDGTANTEAFF
TRBV2	.	TRBD1	TRBJ1-1	TGTGCCAGCAGTCTCCCCGGGACAGGGGGAGCTTTCTTT	CASSLPGTGGAFF
TRBV6-1	.	TRBD1	TRBJ1-1	TGTGCCAGCAGTGAAGACTACAGGGGCGACACTGAAGCTTTCTTT	CASSEDYRGDTEAFF
TRBV19	.	.	TRBJ1-2	TGTGCCAGTAGCCCACTACCCAAAGACGGCTACACCTTC	CASSPLPKDGYTF
TRBV6-6	.	.	TRBJ1-2	TGTGCCAGCCGCCGGGGAAACTATGGCTACACCTTC	CASRRGNYGYTF
TRBV12-1	.	.	TRBJ1-5	TGTGCCAGCAGCTTGCCGGGGGATCAGCCCCAGCATTTT	CASSLPGDQPQHF
TRBV5-1	.	.	TRBJ2-7	TGCGCCAGCAGCCCCTCACAAGCTGGACTCTCAACGTTCCCCTACGAGCAGTACTTC	CASSPSQAGLSTFPYEQYF
TRBV5-1	.	TRBD2	TRBJ2-5	TGCGCCAGCAGCCCGGGGGGGCTCCAAGAGACCCAGTACTTC	CASSPGGLQETQYF
TRBV2	.	.	TRBJ2-2	TGTGCCAGCAGTGAACAGCGTAAAGGGGAGCTGTTTTTT	CASSEQRKGELFF
TRBV6-5	.	.	TRBJ2-5	TGTGCCAGCAGTTACTCGACGCCGTTGCAAGAGACCCAGTACTTC	CASSYSTPLQETQYF
TRBV4-1	.	.	TRBJ1-2	TGCGCCAGCAGCCAAGATTACCATCTCTATGGCTACACCTTC	CASSQDYHLYGYTF
TRBV5-1	.	TRBD1	TRBJ2-7	TGCGCCAGCAGCCCAAACCCGGGACAGGGGGTAAGGTACTTC	CASSPNPGQGVRYF
TRBV7-2	.	.	TRBJ1-5	TGTGCCAGCAGCGACGGGGCAGGGACCAATCAGCCCCAGCATTTT	CASSDGAGTNQPQHF
TRBV6-4	.	TRBD2	TRBJ2-3	TGTGCCAGCAGTGAGCGGGGGGACACAGATACGCAGTATTTT	CASSERGDTDTQYF
TRBV29-1	few	.	TRBJ1-2	TGCAGCGTTGAAAGTCAGGGAGGGGGTGGCTACACCTTC	CSVESQGGGGYTF
TRBV5-1	.	.	TRBJ2-5	TGCGCCAGCAGCTTGCCAGTAGGAGGGCACGAGACCCAGTACTTC	CASSLPVGGHETQYF
TRBV6-5	.	.	TRBJ1-6	TGTGCCAGCAGTTATTCAGGGGTTGGTAATTCACCCCTCCACTTT	CASSYSGVGNSPLHF
TRBV7-9	.	.	TRBJ2-7	TGTGCCAGCAGCTTGCAAGACTACGAGCAGTACTTC	CASSLQDYEQYF
TRBV9	.	TRBD2	TRBJ2-1	TGTGCCAGCAGCGTAGATGGGACTAGCCTAAGGGAGCAGTTCTTC	CASSVDGTSLREQFF
TRBV9	.	.	TRBJ1-6	TGTGCCAGCAGCGTAGACAGGTATTCACCCCTCCACTTT	CASSVDRYSPLHF